The sample holds many counts of the clone carrying this TCR beta chain. Graves' hyperthyroidism qualified as stable when ophthalmopathy did not progress within 18 months. The record originates from a study of T cells in Graves' hyperthyroidism and ophthalmopathy. RNA transcripts were the template for amplifying TCR beta CDR3 regions. With the HTBI primer set, the TCR CDR3 went through a first round of RT-PCR. TCRdb processed the multiplex PCR reads anew with MiXCR; each CDR3 protein has one entry. The sample carries nearly 750,000 distinct CDR3 sequences, over 35% recorded once. This CDR3 spans 14 amino acids. Trimming stripped 4 bases from V and 5 bases from J, with 15 bases between. Looked up from germline, CDR1 is SGDLS and CDR2 is YYNGEE.

This sequence joins TRBV9 and TRBJ1-2; no firm D call. The clonotype comes from a woman between 40 and 50 years old with Graves' hyperthyroidism. The specimen was blood. The CDR3 sequence: CASSPRGATYGYTF. The CDR3 DNA is TGTGCCAGCAGCCCCCGGGGAGCGACATATGGCTACACCTTC.